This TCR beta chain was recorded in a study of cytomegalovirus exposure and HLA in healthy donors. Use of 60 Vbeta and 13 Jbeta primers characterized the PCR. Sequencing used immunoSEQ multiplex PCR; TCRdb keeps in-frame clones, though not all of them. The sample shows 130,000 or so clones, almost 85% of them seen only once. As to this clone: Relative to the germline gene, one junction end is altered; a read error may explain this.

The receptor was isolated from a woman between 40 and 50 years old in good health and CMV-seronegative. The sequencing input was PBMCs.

CDR3 nucleotide sequence: TGTGCCAGCGGGACTAGCAAAGATACGCAGTATTTT. Amino acid sequence: CASGTSKDTQYF. The J gene is TRBJ2-3, the V gene TRBV6-6; 9 bases are shared with TRBD2. Germline V gene lookup returns CDR1 MNHNY and CDR2 SVGAGI (reference sequence). The CDR3 has 12 amino acids.